These 2 T cell receptor beta chains originate from one sample sequenced in a study of T cell responses to AZD1222 COVID-19 vaccine. Method: immunoSEQ multiplex PCR; TCRdb's copy keeps in-frame clones and lacks some. The table lists fewer than 200,000 clones, around 93% of them singletons. The source material was peripheral blood, sampled on day 0 of AZD1222 vaccination. These receptors all stem from an adult in good health.

This chain joins TRBV10-1 and TRBJ2-2; 7 nucleotides line up with TRBD2. The V gene's germline CDR1 is WNHNN and CDR2 SYGVQD (reference sequence). The CDR3 extends over 16 amino acids. The V segment lost 3 bases and the J segment 5 bases; nucleotides outside the gene matches: 9. The chain's CDR3 is CASSDRGGFNTGELFF. CDR3 nucleotide sequence: TGCGCCAGCAGTGACCGCGGGGGTTTTAATACCGGGGAGCTGTTTTTT.

V and J are TRBV28 and TRBJ2-7, with 9 bases fitting TRBD1. The length of the CDR3 is 14 residues. Germline loops: CDR1 MDHEN, CDR2 SYDVKM. J lost 5 bases, V lost 5 bases, and 7 bases had no gene match. The CDR3 DNA reads as TGTGCCAGCAGTAAAAACAGGGGGCGCGACGAGCAGTACTTC. It encodes CASSKNRGRDEQYF.